This T cell receptor (beta chain) was sequenced during a study of T cells in Graves' hyperthyroidism and ophthalmopathy. There were TCR beta CDR3 regions amplified from RNA transcripts. The TCR CDR3 was amplified in a first-round RT-PCR using the HTBI primer set. TCRdb itself ran the multiplex PCR reads through MiXCR, one entry per CDR3 protein. There are approximately 600,000 distinct CDR3 sequences in the sample; approximately 15% occur only once, and less than 9% lies in the top ten. At least ten counts were recorded for this clonotype. The CDR3 runs to 18 residues. Germline V gene lookup returns CDR1 SGHTS and CDR2 YDEGEE. V was trimmed by 6 bases and J by 1 base, leaving 25 bases between them.

The source of this sequence is a young woman with Graves' ophthalmopathy. Material for sequencing was blood. This chain joins TRBV5-8 and TRBJ1-1; unclear D gene. The CDR3 is CASTSTAVTRVANTEAFF. The CDR3 region has the DNA TGTGCCAGCACCTCGACCGCGGTGACTAGAGTTGCGAACACTGAAGCTTTCTTT. Together with reference TRBV5-8 and TRBJ1-1, the CDR3 gives the full variable domain: EAGVTQSPTHLIKTRGQQATLRCSPISGHTSVYWYQQALGLGLQFLLWYDEGEERNRGNFPPRFSGRQFPNYSSELNVNALELEDSALYLCASTSTAVTRVANTEAFFGQGTRLTVV.